A selection of T cell receptor beta chains follows, all from one sample in a study of cytomegalovirus exposure and HLA in healthy donors. Using immunoSEQ multiplex PCR, the repertoire was profiled, and TCRdb retains in-frame clones only, with some absent. The table includes roughly 93,000 clones, around 74% detected once. The sequencing sample was made of PBMCs. The receptors originated from a male donor in good health and CMV-seronegative. Each CDR3 is given with its conserved first and last residue. The D gene is left open where the match is weak. Size is stated for part of the rows, as once, few or many counts, or as a class when the clone is expanded.

j_call	v_call	cdr3_length	d_call	clone_size	cdr3_nt	cdr3_aa
TRBJ1-5	TRBV19	14	TRBD1	NA	TGTGCCAGTGGCCCGGCAGGGGGTAATCAGCCCCAGCATTTT	CASGPAGGNQPQHF
TRBJ1-6	TRBV7-6	17	NA	NA	TGTGCCAGCAGCTTAGGAGGGCTAGTCACCAATAATTCACCCCTCCACTTT	CASSLGGLVTNNSPLHF
TRBJ2-3	TRBV6-1	12	NA	NA	TGTGCCAGCAGTGAAAATAGAGATACGCAGTATTTT	CASSENRDTQYF
TRBJ2-7	TRBV18	16	TRBD2	few	TGTGCCAGCTCACCTCCGACTAGCGGGAGTCCCTACGAGCAGTACTTC	CASSPPTSGSPYEQYF
TRBJ2-7	TRBV7-8	14	TRBD1	once	TGTGCCAGCAGCTTAGGGGACAGGCGCTACGAGCAGTACTTC	CASSLGDRRYEQYF
TRBJ2-1	TRBV11-2	16	TRBD2	once	TGTGCCAGCAGCTCAATACTAGCGGGAGTTTTCAATGAGCAGTTCTTC	CASSSILAGVFNEQFF
TRBJ2-3	TRBV30	14	NA	NA	TGTGCCTGGAGGGGCGGGACTAGCACAGATACGCAGTATTTT	CAWRGGTSTDTQYF
TRBJ1-2	TRBV28	14	NA	NA	TGTGCCAGCAATTACCCAGGGTTCGGCTATGGCTACACCTTC	CASNYPGFGYGYTF
TRBJ2-7	TRBV5-6	15	TRBD1	NA	TGTGCCAGCAGCTTGTCCCAGGGACAGTACTACGAGCAGTACTTC	CASSLSQGQYYEQYF
TRBJ2-2	TRBV7-6	16	TRBD2	NA	TGTGCCAGCAGCCCGGGACTAGCTCAGAACACCGGGGAGCTGTTTTTT	CASSPGLAQNTGELFF
TRBJ2-7	TRBV11-2	17	TRBD2	NA	TGTGCCAGCAGCTTAGTGGGGCAGCGGGAGCCGATCTACGAGCAGTACTTC	CASSLVGQREPIYEQYF
TRBJ2-7	TRBV19	14	TRBD1	NA	TGTGCCAGTAGTGCGGGACAGGGGGAGTACGAGCAGTACTTC	CASSAGQGEYEQYF
TRBJ2-2	TRBV27	15	TRBD1	once	TGTGCCAGCAGTGACGGGACAGGGGTGACCGGGGAGCTGTTTTTT	CASSDGTGVTGELFF
TRBJ2-3	TRBV12-1	19	NA	NA	TGTGCCAGCAGCTTTAGTTGTTTAGCGGGAGGGACTAGCACAGATACGCAGTATTTT	CASSFSCLAGGTSTDTQYF
TRBJ1-4	TRBV28	13	NA	NA	TGTGCCGGCTCGGCAGGGCTCGGGGAAAAACTGTTTTTT	CAGSAGLGEKLFF
TRBJ2-7	TRBV7-2	15	NA	NA	TGTGCCAGCAGCTTATACCCGGGGGAGAGGGACGAGCAGTACTTC	CASSLYPGERDEQYF
TRBJ2-1	TRBV6-1	14	TRBD2	NA	TGTGCCAGCAGTGAGGCGGGAGGGCCAGGTGAGCAGTTCTTC	CASSEAGGPGEQFF
TRBJ2-7	TRBV2	13	TRBD2	NA	TGTGCCAGCAAAGGACTAGCGGGGTACGAGCAGTACTTC	CASKGLAGYEQYF
TRBJ2-6	TRBV27	16	TRBD2	NA	TGTGCCAGCAGGAAAAGCGGGGGGTCTGGGGCCAACGTCCTGACTTTC	CASRKSGGSGANVLTF
TRBJ2-2	TRBV19	16	TRBD1	NA	TGTGCCAGTAGTTATGGGACAGGGTTAAATGCCGGGGAGCTGTTTTTT	CASSYGTGLNAGELFF
TRBJ2-3	TRBV6-1	15	TRBD2	NA	TGTGCCAGCAGGCGGCTAGCGGGTGGGACAGATACGCAGTATTTT	CASRRLAGGTDTQYF
TRBJ2-1	TRBV4-1	16	TRBD2	many	TGCGCCAGCAGCCAAGTGGTCGCGGGAGGAGACAATGAGCAGTTCTTC	CASSQVVAGGDNEQFF
TRBJ2-1	TRBV4-1	15	NA	NA	TGCGCCAGCAGCTCGAGCGGAAACTCCTACAATGAGCAGTTCTTC	CASSSSGNSYNEQFF
TRBJ2-7	TRBV14	15	TRBD2	NA	TGTGCCAGCAGCCAAACCGGGACTAGCGAGTACGAGCAGTACTTC	CASSQTGTSEYEQYF
TRBJ1-3	TRBV6-5	12	NA	NA	TGTGCCAGCAGACCCTCTGGCGGCACCATATATTTT	CASRPSGGTIYF
TRBJ1-4	TRBV6-5	14	TRBD1	NA	TGTGCCAGCAGGGAACAGGGGTTTAACGAAAAACTGTTTTTT	CASREQGFNEKLFF
TRBJ2-5	TRBV7-2	18	TRBD1	once	TGTGCCAGCAGCTTAAGGCCCGGGACAGGGCGTGTATGGGAGACCCAGTACTTC	CASSLRPGTGRVWETQYF
TRBJ1-1	TRBV6-6	14	NA	once	TGTGCCAGCAGTTACGCGCGCTTGAACACTGAAGCTTTCTTT	CASSYARLNTEAFF
TRBJ2-3	TRBV5-6	15	NA	NA	TGTGCCAGCAGCTTTATGGAGGGGATAACAGATACGCAGTATTTT	CASSFMEGITDTQYF
TRBJ2-3	TRBV2	16	TRBD1	NA	TGTGCCAGCAGTGAAGGCAGGGGGCGACGGACAGATACGCAGTATTTT	CASSEGRGRRTDTQYF
TRBJ2-3	TRBV5-1	15	NA	NA	TGCGCCAGCAGCTTCGGGACTCCCCTTTACAATACGCAGTATTTT	CASSFGTPLYNTQYF
TRBJ2-7	TRBV10-2	14	TRBD1	NA	TGCGCCAGCAGTGTAGGGGGCTTCTCCTACGAGCAGTACTTC	CASSVGGFSYEQYF
TRBJ2-7	TRBV4-3	13	NA	once	TGCGCCAGCAGCCAAGGACAGGCCTACGAGCAGTACTTC	CASSQGQAYEQYF
TRBJ1-2	TRBV6-5	14	NA	NA	TGTGCCAGCAGTTACTCGGGGCGGCCCTATGGCTACACCTTC	CASSYSGRPYGYTF
TRBJ2-7	TRBV30	14	NA	few	TGTGCCTGGAGTCCAGGTGTAGGATCCTACGAGCAGTACTTC	CAWSPGVGSYEQYF
TRBJ2-2	TRBV5-6	16	TRBD1	NA	TGTGCCAGCAGCTGGGGGCAGGGGGCGATCACCGGGGAGCTGTTTTTT	CASSWGQGAITGELFF
TRBJ1-1	TRBV28	13	TRBD1	once	TGTGCCAGCAGTTACAGGGGGGTCACTGAAGCTTTCTTT	CASSYRGVTEAFF
TRBJ2-7	TRBV19	13	NA	few	TGTGCCAGCTCTTTTGCCGGCTCCTACGAGCAGTACTTC	CASSFAGSYEQYF
TRBJ2-7	TRBV4-1	16	TRBD2	NA	TGCGCCAGCAGCCCAGAGGGTAGCGGGAGGGGTTACGAGCAGTACTTC	CASSPEGSGRGYEQYF
TRBJ2-7	TRBV5-4	15	TRBD2	NA	TGTGCCAGCAGCTTTACTAGCGGGAGTGAGTACGAGCAGTACTTC	CASSFTSGSEYEQYF
TRBJ2-3	TRBV7-3	14	TRBD2	NA	TGTGCCAGCAGCAGGACTAGCGGGAGGGATACGCAGTATTTT	CASSRTSGRDTQYF
TRBJ1-1	TRBV6-5	14	NA	NA	TGTGCCAGCAGTTACACAGGGACGAACACTGAAGCTTTCTTT	CASSYTGTNTEAFF
TRBJ2-7	TRBV27	14	TRBD2	NA	TGTGCCAGCAGTTGGGCGGGAGCAACCTACGAGCAGTACTTC	CASSWAGATYEQYF
TRBJ1-2	TRBV7-6	15	NA	once	TGTGCCAGCAGCTTAGGGGTTGGGGAGGCGTATGGCTACACCTTC	CASSLGVGEAYGYTF
TRBJ2-7	TRBV5-1	15	NA	NA	TGCGCCAGCAGCTTAATGACAAGCCAAGTGGACGAGCAGTACTTC	CASSLMTSQVDEQYF
TRBJ2-2	TRBV7-8	17	NA	few	TGTGCCAGCAGCTTAGGCAGGGGCCTCGACAAGGGCGGGGAGCTGTTTTTT	CASSLGRGLDKGGELFF
TRBJ1-1	TRBV6-5	13	NA	NA	TGTGCCAGCAGTTACGTGGGGGGGGCTATGGCTTTCTTT	CASSYVGGAMAFF
TRBJ2-1	TRBV5-1	13	TRBD2	NA	TGCGCCAGCAGCGTAGGACTAGCCAATGAGCAGTTCTTC	CASSVGLANEQFF
TRBJ2-7	TRBV5-1	13	NA	NA	TGCGCCAGCAGCTTGTTACGGGGTTGGGAGCAGTACTTC	CASSLLRGWEQYF
TRBJ2-4	TRBV6-5	15	NA	few	TGTGCCAGCAGTTACTCTAACAGGGGAGGTGACATTCAGTACTTC	CASSYSNRGGDIQYF
TRBJ2-7	TRBV19	16	TRBD1	NA	TGTGCCAGTCAACCCGGGAGGACAGGGGGAACCTACGAGCAGTACTTC	CASQPGRTGGTYEQYF
TRBJ2-5	TRBV7-9	15	TRBD1	NA	TGTGCCAGCAGCAAGGACAGGGGAGGGCAAGAGACCCAGTACTTC	CASSKDRGGQETQYF
TRBJ1-2	TRBV5-4	15	TRBD1	NA	TGTGCCAGCAGCTTCTGGACAGGATCTAACTATGGCTACACCTTC	CASSFWTGSNYGYTF
TRBJ1-5	TRBV6-6	12	NA	NA	TGTGCCAGCAAGGAGGCCAATCAGCCCCAGCATTTT	CASKEANQPQHF
TRBJ1-5	TRBV9	15	TRBD1	NA	TGTGCCAGCAGCGGCCACAGGGGGAAATGGGGGCCCCAGCATTTT	CASSGHRGKWGPQHF
TRBJ2-1	TRBV5-1	12	TRBD1	NA	TGCGCCAGCAGCTTGGCCGGGACAGCGCAGTTCTTC	CASSLAGTAQFF
TRBJ1-1	TRBV6-5	12	NA	NA	TGTGCCAGCACCCCCCGGTGCACTGAAGCTTTCTTT	CASTPRCTEAFF
TRBJ1-4	TRBV6-1	14	NA	NA	TGTGCCAGCAGTGTAAACCGGGAAGGTGAAAAACTGTTTTTT	CASSVNREGEKLFF
TRBJ2-2	TRBV27	16	TRBD1	NA	TGTGCCAGCAGTTTGAGGCGGACAGGTAACACCGGGGAGCTGTTTTTT	CASSLRRTGNTGELFF
TRBJ2-7	TRBV11-1	13	TRBD2	once	TGTGCCAGCAGCCGGACTAGCGACTACGAGCAGTACTTC	CASSRTSDYEQYF